The source of this TCR beta chain is a study of cytomegalovirus exposure and HLA in healthy donors. Use of 60 Vbeta and 13 Jbeta primers characterized the PCR. Profiled with immunoSEQ multiplex PCR; TCRdb holds only in-frame clones, not every one. This table holds 140,000 or so clones, around 80% found once. The CDR3 length is 16 residues. Germline-derived CDR1 and CDR2 are SGHTA and FQGNSA. J was trimmed by 4 bases and V by 4 bases; bases with no gene match: 12. The source is a woman aged 55-75 years in good health and CMV-seropositive. The rearrangement links TRBV7-2 to TRBJ2-7; 8 positions agree with TRBD2. Sequenced material: PBMCs. CDR3 loop: CASSSPSSGRRYEQYF. The CDR3 nucleotides read TGTGCCAGCAGCTCCCCTTCGAGCGGGAGAAGGTACGAGCAGTACTTC.